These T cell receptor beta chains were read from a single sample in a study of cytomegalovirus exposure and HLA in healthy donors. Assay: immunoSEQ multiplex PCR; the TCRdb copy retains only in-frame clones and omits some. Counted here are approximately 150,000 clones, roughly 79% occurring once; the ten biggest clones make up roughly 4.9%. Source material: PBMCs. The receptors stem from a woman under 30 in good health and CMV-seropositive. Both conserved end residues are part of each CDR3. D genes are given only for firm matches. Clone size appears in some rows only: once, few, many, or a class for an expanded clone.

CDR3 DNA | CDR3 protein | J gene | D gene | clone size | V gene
TGTGCCAGCAGCTCGGGGACTGACTCCTACGAGCAGTACTTC | CASSSGTDSYEQYF | TRBJ2-7 | . | . | TRBV7-9
TGCGCCAGCAGCCACGGGGGCGGGGGGCCGAACACCGGGGAGCTGTTTTTT | CASSHGGGGPNTGELFF | TRBJ2-2 | TRBD2 | . | TRBV4-1
TGTGCCATCAGCCCGGACAAGTACCAAGAGACCCAGTACTTC | CAISPDKYQETQYF | TRBJ2-5 | . | few | TRBV10-3
TGTGCCAGCAGTACGGGGGGGAAAGAGACCCAGTACTTC | CASSTGGKETQYF | TRBJ2-5 | TRBD2 | . | TRBV28
TGTGCCAGTAGTACCCCCCCTGATACGCAGTATTTT | CASSTPPDTQYF | TRBJ2-3 | . | . | TRBV19
TGCGCCAGCAGCCAAGATTTGGAGGTTTCACCCCTCCACTTT | CASSQDLEVSPLHF | TRBJ1-6 | . | . | TRBV4-3
TGTGCCAGCTTCTATCAGGTTTCCCGGAACGCTGAAGCTTTCTTT | CASFYQVSRNAEAFF | TRBJ1-1 | . | . | TRBV2
TGCGCCAGCCATCAGGGGGGTCGGGATCAGCCCCAGCATTTT | CASHQGGRDQPQHF | TRBJ1-5 | TRBD1 | . | TRBV5-1
TGTGCCAGCAAACAGCCGGGACAGACTAACTATGGCTACACCTTC | CASKQPGQTNYGYTF | TRBJ1-2 | TRBD1 | . | TRBV6-1
TGTGCCAGCAGTAACAGGGTGGGGGATGGCTACACCTTC | CASSNRVGDGYTF | TRBJ1-2 | . | . | TRBV6-6
TGTGCCAGCAGCTTCGCGGGGCATAATGAAGCTTTCTTT | CASSFAGHNEAFF | TRBJ1-1 | . | . | TRBV7-9
TGTGCCAGCAGTTACGGGGGGATCGGGATTGAAGCTTTCTTT | CASSYGGIGIEAFF | TRBJ1-1 | . | . | TRBV6-6
TGTGCCAGCAGAAACATTATGGGACTAGCGGGGGGCCCCGGGGAGCTGTTTTTT | CASRNIMGLAGGPGELFF | TRBJ2-2 | TRBD2 | . | TRBV28
TGTGCCAGCAGGGACAATATAGGTAGCTCCTACGAGCAGTACTTC | CASRDNIGSSYEQYF | TRBJ2-7 | . | . | TRBV6-1
TGTGCCAGCAGCTTGTTATACGGACAGCCCACAGATACGCAGTATTTT | CASSLLYGQPTDTQYF | TRBJ2-3 | . | . | TRBV5-4
TGTGCCAGCAGCAAGCAGAACGGTATGCGGGTGGGGGGGACCCAGTACTTC | CASSKQNGMRVGGTQYF | TRBJ2-5 | . | . | TRBV21-1
TGCGCCAGCAGCGGCCGGGGGGGGTCTAATGAAAAACTGTTTTTT | CASSGRGGSNEKLFF | TRBJ1-4 | . | . | TRBV5-1
TGTGCCTGGAATCGGAGGGGGGGGCCCCTCTCCTACAATGAGCAGTTCTTC | CAWNRRGGPLSYNEQFF | TRBJ2-1 | . | . | TRBV30
TGTGCTAGCAGCTTAGCTCGGGCAGGGCAGGAAGATACGCAGTATTTT | CASSLARAGQEDTQYF | TRBJ2-3 | . | . | TRBV7-7
TGTGCCAGCAGTTTAGGGACTAGCGAAGTAGATGAGCAGTTCTTC | CASSLGTSEVDEQFF | TRBJ2-1 | TRBD2 | few | TRBV27